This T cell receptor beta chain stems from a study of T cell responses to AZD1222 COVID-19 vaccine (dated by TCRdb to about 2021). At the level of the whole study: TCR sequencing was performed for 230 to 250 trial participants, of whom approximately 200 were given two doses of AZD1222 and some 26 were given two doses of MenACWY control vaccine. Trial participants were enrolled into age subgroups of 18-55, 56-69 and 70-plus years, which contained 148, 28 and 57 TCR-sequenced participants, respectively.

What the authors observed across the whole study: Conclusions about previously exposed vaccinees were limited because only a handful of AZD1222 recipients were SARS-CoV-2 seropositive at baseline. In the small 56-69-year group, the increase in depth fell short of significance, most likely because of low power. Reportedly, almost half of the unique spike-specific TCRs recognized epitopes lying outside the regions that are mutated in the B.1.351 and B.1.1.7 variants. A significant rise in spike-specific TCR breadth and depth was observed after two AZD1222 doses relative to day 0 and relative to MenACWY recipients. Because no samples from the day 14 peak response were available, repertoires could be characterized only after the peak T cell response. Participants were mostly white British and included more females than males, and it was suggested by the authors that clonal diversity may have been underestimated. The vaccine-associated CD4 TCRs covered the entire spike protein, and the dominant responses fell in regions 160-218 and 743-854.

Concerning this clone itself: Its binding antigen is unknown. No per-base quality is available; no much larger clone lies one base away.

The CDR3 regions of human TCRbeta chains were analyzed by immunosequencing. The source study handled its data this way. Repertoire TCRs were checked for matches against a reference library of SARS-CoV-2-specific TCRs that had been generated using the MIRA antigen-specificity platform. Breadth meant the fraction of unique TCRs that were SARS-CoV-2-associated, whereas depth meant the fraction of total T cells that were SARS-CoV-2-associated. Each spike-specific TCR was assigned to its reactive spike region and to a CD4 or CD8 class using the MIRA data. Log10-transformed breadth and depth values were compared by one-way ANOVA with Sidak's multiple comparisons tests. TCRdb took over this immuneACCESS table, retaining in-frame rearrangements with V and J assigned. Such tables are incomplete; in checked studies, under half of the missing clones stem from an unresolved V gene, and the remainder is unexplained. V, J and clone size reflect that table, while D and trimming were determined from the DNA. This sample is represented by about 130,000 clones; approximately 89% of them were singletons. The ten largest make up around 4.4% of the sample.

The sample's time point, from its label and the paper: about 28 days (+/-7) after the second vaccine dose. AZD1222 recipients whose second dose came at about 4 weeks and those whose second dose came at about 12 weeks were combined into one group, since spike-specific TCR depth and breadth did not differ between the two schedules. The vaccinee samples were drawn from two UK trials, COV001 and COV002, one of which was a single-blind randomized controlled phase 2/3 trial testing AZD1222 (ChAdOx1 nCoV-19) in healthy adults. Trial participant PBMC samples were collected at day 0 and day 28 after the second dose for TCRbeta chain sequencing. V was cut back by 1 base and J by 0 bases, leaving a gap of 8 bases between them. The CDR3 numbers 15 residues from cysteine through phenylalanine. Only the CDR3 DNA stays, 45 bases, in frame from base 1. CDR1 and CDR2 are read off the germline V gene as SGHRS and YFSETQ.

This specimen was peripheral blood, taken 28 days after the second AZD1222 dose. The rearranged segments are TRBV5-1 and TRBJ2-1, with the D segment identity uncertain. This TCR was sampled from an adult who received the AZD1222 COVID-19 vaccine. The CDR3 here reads CASSLTLSSYNEQFF. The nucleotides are TGCGCCAGCAGCTTGACGCTGAGCTCCTACAATGAGCAGTTCTTC.